These 14 T cell receptor beta chains originate from one sample sequenced in a study of T cell responses to AZD1222 COVID-19 vaccine. Sequencing was performed with immunoSEQ multiplex PCR; in TCRdb, only in-frame clones are kept and a portion is missing. There are over 100,000 clones in the sample; roughly 93% occur only once, and less than 1.3% lies in the top ten. The specimen comprised peripheral blood, sampled 28 days after the second AZD1222 dose. The receptor source for this set is an adult who received the AZD1222 COVID-19 vaccine.

The chain employs TRBV6-5 and TRBJ1-5; no clear D gene. The CDR3 consists of 14 residues. Germline lookup yields CDR1 MNHEY and CDR2 SVGAGI. V was cut by 6 bases and J by 9 bases, with 18 bases left in between. CDR3 DNA: TGTGCCAGCAGATTAGACGGTTCCAAGGGGCCCCAGCATTTT. It codes for CASRLDGSKGPQHF.

The chain has TRBV5-1 and TRBJ1-2; D is possibly TRBD1 (5 bases). Trimming took 0 bases from V and 6 from J, leaving 12 bases between them. CDR1 and CDR2 (germline): SGHRS, YFSETQ. The CDR3 covers 14 residues. This chain's CDR3 is CASSLESGRDGYTF. DNA of the CDR3: TGCGCCAGCAGCTTGGAGTCGGGACGGGATGGCTACACCTTC.

The chain recombines TRBV10-2 with TRBJ1-5, with 7 nucleotides matching TRBD1. Looked up from germline, CDR1 is WSHSY and CDR2 is SAAADI. The CDR3 loop spans 14 amino acids. Trimming took 5 bases from V and 3 from J; bases not matched to a gene: 4. The CDR3 reads CASSLTGPNQPQHF. CDR3 DNA sequence: TGCGCCAGCAGTCTGACAGGGCCCAATCAGCCCCAGCATTTT.

This clone appeared once. Here the CDR3 DNA reads TGTGCCAGCAGCCATTTGGGACGTTTCAATGAGCAGTTCTTC. It codes for CASSHLGRFNEQFF. The chain has TRBV3-1 (or the pseudogene TRBV3-2) and TRBJ2-1; D assignment may be TRBD1 or TRBD2 (5 bases each). Germline V gene sequence: CDR1 LGHDT, CDR2 YNNKEL (reference sequence). The CDR3 totals 14 residues. The V gene lost 3 bases and the J gene lost 6 bases, with 12 bases spanning the gap.

The chain couples TRBV9 to TRBJ2-2, with unresolved D. The CDR3 runs to 14 residues. V lost 5 bases, J lost 0 bases, and 8 bases lay in between. Germline values: CDR1 SGDLS, CDR2 YYNGEE. In DNA, the CDR3 is TGTGCCAGCAGAAAAACACCGAACACCGGGGAGCTGTTTTTT. Amino acids: CASRKTPNTGELFF.

The chain carries TRBV5-6 and TRBJ2-1, with a tentative D call TRBD1 (6 bases). Trimming removed 1 base from V and 14 bases from J, with 10 bases in between. The CDR3 totals 11 residues. CDR1 is SGHDT and CDR2 is YYEEEE in the germline V gene. This chain's CDR3 is CASSLRTVEFF. The CDR3 DNA follows: TGTGCCAGCAGCTTGCGGACAGTTGAGTTCTTC.

This chain connects TRBV19 to TRBJ1-5; maybe TRBD1 (6 bases). CDR1 is LNHDA, CDR2 SQIVND, per germline (reference sequence). The CDR3 is 13 amino acids. V dropped 5 bases and J dropped 7 bases, with 12 bases sitting between them. CDR3 DNA sequence: TGTGCCAGTAGTCAGGGGAAGTGGCAGCCCCAGCATTTT. The encoded protein is CASSQGKWQPQHF.

The gene calls are TRBV4-1 and TRBJ1-4, with D possibly TRBD1 on 5 matching bases. V was shortened by 4 bases and J by 5 bases, with 11 bases between the two germline ends. Germline lookup yields CDR1 MGHRA and CDR2 YSYEKL. This CDR3 is 14 amino acids long. For the CDR3, the DNA is TGCGCCAGCAGCCCTCGGACAAGGAATGAAAAACTGTTTTTT. Amino acid sequence: CASSPRTRNEKLFF.

The genes are TRBV2 and TRBJ2-1, with D perhaps TRBD2 (5 bases). V was cut by 7 bases and J by 6 bases, with 19 bases left in between. The germline CDR1 and CDR2 sequences are SNHLY and FYNNEI. This CDR3 is built from 15 residues. CDR3 loop: CASIRGLVGVNEQFF. The CDR3 bases are TGTGCCAGCATCAGAGGGCTAGTGGGAGTCAATGAGCAGTTCTTC. The full variable domain, completed using reference TRBV2 and TRBJ2-1, is EPEVTQTPSHQVTQMGQEVILRCVPISNHLYFYWYRQILGQKVEFLVSFYNNEISEKSEIFDDQFSVERPDGSNFTLKIRSTKLEDSAMYFCASIRGLVGVNEQFFGPGTRLTVL.

This chain links TRBV24-1 with TRBJ2-1, with 12 nucleotides matching TRBD2. CDR1 is KGHDR and CDR2 is SFDVKD in the germline V gene. The CDR3 is made up of 16 amino acids. Trimming cost V 4 bases and J 7 bases; bases outside gene matches: 7. In nucleotides, the CDR3 is TGTGCCACCAGTGACCGGACCGGGACTAGCGGGAATGAGCAGTTCTTC. Amino acid sequence: CATSDRTGTSGNEQFF.

J is TRBJ1-5 and V is TRBV4-1, with D possibly matching TRBD1 (5 bases). The CDR3 length is 13 residues. Trimming cost V 4 bases and J 3 bases, with 7 bases left between them. Germline CDR1 and CDR2: MGHRA and YSYEKL. The CDR3, as DNA: TGCGCCAGCAGCCGGGACCTCAATCAGCCCCAGCATTTT. Translating it yields CASSRDLNQPQHF.

This rearrangement joins TRBV5-4 to TRBJ1-2; D is unresolved. This CDR3 spans 15 amino acids. Deletions cut 5 bases from V and 7 bases from J, with 21 bases between. Per germline, CDR1 SGHNT and CDR2 YYREEE (reference sequence). Written as DNA, the CDR3 is TGTGCCAGCAGGCGTCCTGAGGAGGACCGAGGTGGCTACACCTTC. It yields the protein CASRRPEEDRGGYTF. Filled out from reference TRBV5-4 and TRBJ1-2, the complete variable domain reads ETGVTQSPTHLIKTRGQQVTLRCSSQSGHNTVSWYQQALGQGPQFIFQYYREEENGRGNFPPRFSGLQFPNYSSELNVNALELDDSALYLCASRRPEEDRGGYTFGSGTRLTVV.

The gene calls are TRBV3-1 (or the pseudogene TRBV3-2) and TRBJ2-7; D might be TRBD1 (5 bases). This CDR3 has 16 amino acids. The V and J ends lost 0 bases and 0 bases respectively, with 12 bases between them. Germline V lookup: CDR1 LGHDT, CDR2 YNNKEL (reference sequence). The CDR3 coding sequence is TGTGCCAGCAGCCAAGATCCAGCAGGGTACTCCTACGAGCAGTACTTC. Translating gives CASSQDPAGYSYEQYF.

The chain recombines TRBV28 with TRBJ1-5; no firm D call. Trimming removed 5 bases from V and 3 bases from J, with 14 bases in between. Germline-derived CDR1 and CDR2 are MDHEN and SYDVKM. The CDR3 loop spans 15 amino acids. The CDR3 here is CASSPTQLLNQPQHF. Here the CDR3 DNA reads TGTGCCAGCAGTCCGACACAGCTCCTCAATCAGCCCCAGCATTTT.